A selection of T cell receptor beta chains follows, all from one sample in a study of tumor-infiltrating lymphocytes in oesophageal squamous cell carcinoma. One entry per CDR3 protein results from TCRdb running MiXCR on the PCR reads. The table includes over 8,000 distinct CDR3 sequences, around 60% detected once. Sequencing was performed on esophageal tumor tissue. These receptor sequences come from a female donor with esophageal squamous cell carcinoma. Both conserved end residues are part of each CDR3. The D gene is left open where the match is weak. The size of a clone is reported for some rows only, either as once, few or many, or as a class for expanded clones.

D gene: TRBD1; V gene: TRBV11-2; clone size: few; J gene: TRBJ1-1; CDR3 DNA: TGTGCCAGCAGCGAGGACAGGGGGTATACTGAAGCTTTCTTT; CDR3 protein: CASSEDRGYTEAFF
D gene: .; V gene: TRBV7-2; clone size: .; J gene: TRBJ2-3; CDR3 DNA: TGTGCCAGCAGCTTAGGAGGAGCTTTGGCAGATACGCAGTATTTT; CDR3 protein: CASSLGGALADTQYF
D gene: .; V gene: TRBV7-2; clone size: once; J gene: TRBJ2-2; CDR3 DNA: TGTGCCAGCAGCCCAGAGGGTTGGCACACCGGGGAGCTGTTTTTT; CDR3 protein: CASSPEGWHTGELFF
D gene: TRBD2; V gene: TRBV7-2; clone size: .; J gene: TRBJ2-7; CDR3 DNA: TGTGCCAGCAGCACCCGACTAGCGGGAGCCTACGAGCAGTACTTC; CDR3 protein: CASSTRLAGAYEQYF
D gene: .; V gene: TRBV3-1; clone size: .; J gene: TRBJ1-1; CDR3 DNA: TGTGCCACGAAGGACAGTTCGAACACTGAAGCTTTCTTT; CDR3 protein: CATKDSSNTEAFF
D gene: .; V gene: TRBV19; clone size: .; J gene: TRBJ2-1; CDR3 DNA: TGTGCCAGTAGTACCCGACCTGTGGGGATCAATGAGCAGTTCTTC; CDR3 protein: CASSTRPVGINEQFF
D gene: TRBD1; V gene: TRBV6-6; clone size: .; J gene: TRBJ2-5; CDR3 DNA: TGTGCCAGCACCAGACAGGGGACGCGCGTGGAGACCCAGTACTTC; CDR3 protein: CASTRQGTRVETQYF
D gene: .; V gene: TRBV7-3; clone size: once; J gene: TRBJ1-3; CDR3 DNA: TGTGCCAGCATCAGAGTGACGGGACTTACGAACTCTGGAAACACCATATATTTT; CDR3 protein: CASIRVTGLTNSGNTIYF
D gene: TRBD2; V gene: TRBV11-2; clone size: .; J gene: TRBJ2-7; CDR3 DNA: TGTGCCAGCAGCCCCCGGGTTAGCGGGAGGGCCAAGTCCTACGAGCAGTACTTC; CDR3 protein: CASSPRVSGRAKSYEQYF
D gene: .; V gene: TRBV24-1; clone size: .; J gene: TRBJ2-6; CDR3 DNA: TGTGCCGCCGACGGAGGGGATGCTGGGGCCAACGTCCTGACTTTC; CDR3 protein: CAADGGDAGANVLTF
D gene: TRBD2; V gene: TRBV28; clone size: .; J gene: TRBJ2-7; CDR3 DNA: TGTGCCAGCACTTATAGCGGGAGCGGCTACGAGCAGTACTTC; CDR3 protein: CASTYSGSGYEQYF
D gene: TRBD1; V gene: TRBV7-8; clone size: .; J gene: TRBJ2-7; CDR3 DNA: TGTGCCAGCAGCTTAGAAGCCTCGGACAGGGGTTACGAGCAGTACTTC; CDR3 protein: CASSLEASDRGYEQYF
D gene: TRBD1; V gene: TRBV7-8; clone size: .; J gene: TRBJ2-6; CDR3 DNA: TGTGCCAGCAGCCAGGGGGCCGGGACAGTTGGGGCCAACGTCCTGACTTTC; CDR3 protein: CASSQGAGTVGANVLTF
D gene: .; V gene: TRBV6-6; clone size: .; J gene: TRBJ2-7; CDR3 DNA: TGTGCCAGCAGTAGGGTCTCCTACGAGCAGTACTTC; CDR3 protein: CASSRVSYEQYF
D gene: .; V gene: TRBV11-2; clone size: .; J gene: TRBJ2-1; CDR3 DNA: TGTGCCAGCAGCCTCCCCCGCAATGAGCAGTTCTTC; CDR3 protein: CASSLPRNEQFF
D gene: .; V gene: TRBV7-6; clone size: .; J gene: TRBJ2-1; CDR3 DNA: TGTGCCAGCAGCTTCCTGGGTAGGGATGAGCAGTTCTTC; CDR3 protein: CASSFLGRDEQFF
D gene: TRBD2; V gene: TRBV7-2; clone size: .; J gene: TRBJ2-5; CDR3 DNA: TGTGCCAGCAGCTTACAAGCGGGGGTTCAAGAGACCCAGTACTTC; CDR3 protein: CASSLQAGVQETQYF
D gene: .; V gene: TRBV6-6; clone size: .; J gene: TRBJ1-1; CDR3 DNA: TGTGCCAGCAGGGCCCGGCAGGGATCAACTGAAGCTTTCTTT; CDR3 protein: CASRARQGSTEAFF
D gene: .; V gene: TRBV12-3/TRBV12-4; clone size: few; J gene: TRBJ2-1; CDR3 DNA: TGTGCCAGCAGTTTAGGACTGTTCAATGAGCAGTTCTTC; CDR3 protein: CASSLGLFNEQFF
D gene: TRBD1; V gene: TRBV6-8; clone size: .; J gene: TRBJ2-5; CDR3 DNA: TGTGCCAGCAGTGGGACAGGTCAAGAGACCCAGTACTTC; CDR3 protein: CASSGTGQETQYF
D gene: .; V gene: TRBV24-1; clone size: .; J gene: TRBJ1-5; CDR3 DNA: TGTGCCACCAGTGACAGGGCTAGCAATCAGCCCCAGCATTTT; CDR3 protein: CATSDRASNQPQHF
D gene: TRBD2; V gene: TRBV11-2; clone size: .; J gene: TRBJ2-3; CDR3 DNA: TGTGCCAGCAGCTTAGGTACGGCTAGCGGAAGCACAGATACGCAGTATTTT; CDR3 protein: CASSLGTASGSTDTQYF
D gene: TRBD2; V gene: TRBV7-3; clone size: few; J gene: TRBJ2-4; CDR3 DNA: TGTGCCAGCAGACCCAGCGGGGGCTCCTACGAAGAGTACTTC; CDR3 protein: CASRPSGGSYEEYF
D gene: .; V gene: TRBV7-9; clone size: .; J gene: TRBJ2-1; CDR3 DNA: TGTGCCAGCAGCTTTTCGGGGGCCTCGGGTGAGCAGTTCTTC; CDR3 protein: CASSFSGASGEQFF
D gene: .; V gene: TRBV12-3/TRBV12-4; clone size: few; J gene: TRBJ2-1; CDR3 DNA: TGTGCCAGCAGCCCATCGCGCTACTCCTACAATGAGCAGTTCTTC; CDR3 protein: CASSPSRYSYNEQFF
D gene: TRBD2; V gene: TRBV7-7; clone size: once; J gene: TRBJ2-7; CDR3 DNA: TGTGCTAGCAGCTTAGGTAGCGGGTTTGGTAATGAGCAGTACTTC; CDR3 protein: CASSLGSGFGNEQYF
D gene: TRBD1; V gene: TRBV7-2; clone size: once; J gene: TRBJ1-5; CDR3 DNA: TGTGCCAGCAGCGACCGGGACAGGTTGCAGCCCCAGCATTTT; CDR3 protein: CASSDRDRLQPQHF
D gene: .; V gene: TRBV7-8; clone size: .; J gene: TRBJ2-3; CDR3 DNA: TGTGCCAGCAGCCAACCGAGCAGCACCGATACAGATACGCAGTATTTT; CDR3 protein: CASSQPSSTDTDTQYF
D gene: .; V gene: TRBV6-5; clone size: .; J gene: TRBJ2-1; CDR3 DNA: TGTGCCAGCAGTTACGTTGGAGGAGTGAATGAGCAGTTCTTC; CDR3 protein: CASSYVGGVNEQFF
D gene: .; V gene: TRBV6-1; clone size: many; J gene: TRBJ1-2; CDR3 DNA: TGTGCCAGCAGTTATTCCCCTACCGGCAACCCCTACACCTTC; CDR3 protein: CASSYSPTGNPYTF
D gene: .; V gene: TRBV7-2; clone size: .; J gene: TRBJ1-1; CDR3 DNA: TGTGCCAGCAGCTTAGAACAGACGAGAAAAGCTTTCTTT; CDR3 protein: CASSLEQTRKAFF
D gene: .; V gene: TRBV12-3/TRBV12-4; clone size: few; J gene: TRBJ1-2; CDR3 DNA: TGTGCCAGCAGTTTAGCGGGACGCATCTATGGCTACACCTTC; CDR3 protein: CASSLAGRIYGYTF
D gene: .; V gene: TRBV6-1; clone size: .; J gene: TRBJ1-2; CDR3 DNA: TGTGCCAGCAGTGAAGCGACAGCTAACTATGGCTACACCTTC; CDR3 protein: CASSEATANYGYTF
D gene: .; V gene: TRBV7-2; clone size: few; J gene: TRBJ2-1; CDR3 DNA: TGTGCCAGCAGCCCATCCGGGACGGGCAATGAGCAGTTCTTC; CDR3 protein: CASSPSGTGNEQFF
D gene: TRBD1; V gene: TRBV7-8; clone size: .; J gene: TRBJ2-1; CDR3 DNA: TGTGCCAGTCATGAATCAGGGGGCGCCTACAATGAGCAGTTCTTC; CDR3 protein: CASHESGGAYNEQFF
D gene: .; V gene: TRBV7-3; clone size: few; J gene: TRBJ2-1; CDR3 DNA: TGTGCCAGCAGCTTAAAGGGGGGTAGCTCCTACAATGAGCAGTTCTTC; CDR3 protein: CASSLKGGSSYNEQFF
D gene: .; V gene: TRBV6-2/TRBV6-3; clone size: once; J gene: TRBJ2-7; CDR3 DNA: TGTGCCAGCAGTTATCAGTTCTACGAGCAGTACTTC; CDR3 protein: CASSYQFYEQYF
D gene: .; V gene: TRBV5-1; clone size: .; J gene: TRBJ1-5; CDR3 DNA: TGCGCCAGCAGCTTGGATGGGGGGCCCTCGAATCAGCCCCAGCATTTT; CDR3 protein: CASSLDGGPSNQPQHF
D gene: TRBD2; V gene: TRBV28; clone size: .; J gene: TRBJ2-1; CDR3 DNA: TGTGCCAGCAGCAGTAGCGGGACTGAGCAGTTCTTC; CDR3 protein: CASSSSGTEQFF
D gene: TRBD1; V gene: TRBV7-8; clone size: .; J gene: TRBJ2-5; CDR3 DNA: TGTGCCAGCAGCTTCCGGACAGGTCAAGAGACCCAGTACTTC; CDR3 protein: CASSFRTGQETQYF
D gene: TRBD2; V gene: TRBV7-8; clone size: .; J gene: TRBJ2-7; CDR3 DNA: TGTGCCAGCAGCTTAAGACTAGCGGGATCCTACGAGCAGTACTTC; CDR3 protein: CASSLRLAGSYEQYF
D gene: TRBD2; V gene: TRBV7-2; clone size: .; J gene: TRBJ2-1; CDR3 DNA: TGTGCCAGCAGCTTGGCCTTCGCGGGACTAGCATTTGGTAATGAGCAGTTCTTC; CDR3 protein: CASSLAFAGLAFGNEQFF
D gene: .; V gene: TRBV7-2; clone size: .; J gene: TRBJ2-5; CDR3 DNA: TGTGCCAGCAGCTCGGTGCGGTCAGGGACCCAGTACTTC; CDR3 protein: CASSSVRSGTQYF
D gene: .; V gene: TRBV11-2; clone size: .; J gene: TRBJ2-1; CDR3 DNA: TGTGCCAGCAGCAACGCCTTCAGGGTCCTAGTCACCTACGAGCAGTTCTTC; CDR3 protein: CASSNAFRVLVTYEQFF
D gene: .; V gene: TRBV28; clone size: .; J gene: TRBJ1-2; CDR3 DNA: TGTGCCAGCAGTTTAGGGGTGCCCTCCTATGGCTACACCTTC; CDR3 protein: CASSLGVPSYGYTF
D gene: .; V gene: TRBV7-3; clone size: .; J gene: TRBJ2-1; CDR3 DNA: TGTGCCAGCAGTCGAACGGGACTCCCGCCCGACAATGAGCAGTTCTTC; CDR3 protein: CASSRTGLPPDNEQFF
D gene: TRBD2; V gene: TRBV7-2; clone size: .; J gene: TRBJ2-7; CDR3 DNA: TGTGCCAGCAGCGGAAGCGGACTAGCGGGAGCCCACGAGCAGTACTTC; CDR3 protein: CASSGSGLAGAHEQYF
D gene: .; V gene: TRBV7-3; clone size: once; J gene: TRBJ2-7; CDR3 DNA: TGTGCCAGCGGTGAGGGGTCCTACAATGAGCAGTACTTC; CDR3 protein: CASGEGSYNEQYF
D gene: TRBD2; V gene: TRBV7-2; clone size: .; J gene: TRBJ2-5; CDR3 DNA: TGTGCCAGCAGCTTTCTCACGGGGGGGCTTAAGGGAGAGACCCAGTACTTC; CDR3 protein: CASSFLTGGLKGETQYF
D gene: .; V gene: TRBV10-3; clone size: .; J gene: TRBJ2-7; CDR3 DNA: TGTGCCATCAGTGAGTGGCAGGGTAGCCACGAGCAGTACTTC; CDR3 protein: CAISEWQGSHEQYF
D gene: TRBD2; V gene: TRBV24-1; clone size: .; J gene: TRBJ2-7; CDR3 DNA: TGTGCCACCAGTGATTTGGGGACTAGCGGGATTAATGAGCAGTACTTC; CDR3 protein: CATSDLGTSGINEQYF
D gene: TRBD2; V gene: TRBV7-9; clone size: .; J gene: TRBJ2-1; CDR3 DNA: TGTGCCAGCAGCTTAGGGACTAGCGGGAGGGGGACAGGGGAGCAGTTCTTC; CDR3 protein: CASSLGTSGRGTGEQFF
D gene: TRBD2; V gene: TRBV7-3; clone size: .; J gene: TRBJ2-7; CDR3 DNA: TGTGCCAGCAGCTTAAAAAGCGGGAGCGAGCAGTACTTC; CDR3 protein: CASSLKSGSEQYF
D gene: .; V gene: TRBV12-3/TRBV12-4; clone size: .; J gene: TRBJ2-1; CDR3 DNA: TGTGCCAGCAGTTTGACCCAGGGGGGGGCCTTTCATGAGCAGTTCTTC; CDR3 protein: CASSLTQGGAFHEQFF